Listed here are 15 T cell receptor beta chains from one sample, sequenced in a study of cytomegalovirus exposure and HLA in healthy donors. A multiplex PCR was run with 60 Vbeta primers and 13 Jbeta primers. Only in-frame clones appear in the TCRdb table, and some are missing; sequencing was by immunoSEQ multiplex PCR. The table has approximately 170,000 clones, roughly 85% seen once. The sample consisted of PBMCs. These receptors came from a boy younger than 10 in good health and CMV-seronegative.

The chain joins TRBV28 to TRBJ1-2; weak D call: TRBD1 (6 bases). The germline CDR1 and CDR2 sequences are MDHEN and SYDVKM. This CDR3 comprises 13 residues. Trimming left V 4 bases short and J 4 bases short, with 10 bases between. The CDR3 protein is CASSWDTTYGYTF. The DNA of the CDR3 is TGTGCCAGCAGTTGGGACACAACCTATGGCTACACCTTC.

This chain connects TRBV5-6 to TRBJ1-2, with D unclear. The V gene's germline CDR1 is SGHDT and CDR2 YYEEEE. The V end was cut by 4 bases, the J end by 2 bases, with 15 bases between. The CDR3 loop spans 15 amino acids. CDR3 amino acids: CASSTGHTRNYGYTF. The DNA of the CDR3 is TGTGCCAGCAGCACGGGTCACACACGGAACTATGGCTACACCTTC.

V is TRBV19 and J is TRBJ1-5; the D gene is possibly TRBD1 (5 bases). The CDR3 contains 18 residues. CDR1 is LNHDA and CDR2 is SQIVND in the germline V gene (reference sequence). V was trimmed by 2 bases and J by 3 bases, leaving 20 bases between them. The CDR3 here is CASSIHRMTGHNNQPQHF. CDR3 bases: TGTGCCAGTAGTATACACCGGATGACTGGACACAACAATCAGCCCCAGCATTTT. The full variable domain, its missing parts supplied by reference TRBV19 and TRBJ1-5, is DGGITQSPKYLFRKEGQNVTLSCEQNLNHDAMYWYRQDPGQGLRLIYYSQIVNDFQKGDIAEGYSVSREKKESFPLTVTSAQKNPTAFYLCASSIHRMTGHNNQPQHFGDGTRLSIL.

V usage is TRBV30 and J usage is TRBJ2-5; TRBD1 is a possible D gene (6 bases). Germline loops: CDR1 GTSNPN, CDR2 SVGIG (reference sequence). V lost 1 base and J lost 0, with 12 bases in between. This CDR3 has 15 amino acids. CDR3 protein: CAWSDGGLHQETQYF. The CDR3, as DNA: TGTGCCTGGAGTGATGGGGGCCTACACCAAGAGACCCAGTACTTC.

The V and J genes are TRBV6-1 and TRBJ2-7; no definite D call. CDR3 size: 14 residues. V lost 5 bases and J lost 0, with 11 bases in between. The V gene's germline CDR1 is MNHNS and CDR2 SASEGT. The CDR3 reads CASSFGSSSYEQYF. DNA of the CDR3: TGTGCCAGCAGTTTTGGATCTAGCTCCTACGAGCAGTACTTC.

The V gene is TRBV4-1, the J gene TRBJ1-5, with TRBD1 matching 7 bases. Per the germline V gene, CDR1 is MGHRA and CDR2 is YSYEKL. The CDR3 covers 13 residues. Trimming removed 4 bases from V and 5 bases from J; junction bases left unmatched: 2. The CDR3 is CASSRQGDQPQHF. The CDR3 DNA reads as TGCGCCAGCAGCCGGCAGGGGGATCAGCCCCAGCATTTT.

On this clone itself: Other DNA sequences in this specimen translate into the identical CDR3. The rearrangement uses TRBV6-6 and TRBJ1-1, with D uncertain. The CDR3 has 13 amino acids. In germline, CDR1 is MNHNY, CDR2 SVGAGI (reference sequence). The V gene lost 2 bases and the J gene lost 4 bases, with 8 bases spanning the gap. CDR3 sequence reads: CASSYPSGTEAFF. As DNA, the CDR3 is TGTGCCAGCAGTTACCCTTCGGGCACTGAAGCTTTCTTT.

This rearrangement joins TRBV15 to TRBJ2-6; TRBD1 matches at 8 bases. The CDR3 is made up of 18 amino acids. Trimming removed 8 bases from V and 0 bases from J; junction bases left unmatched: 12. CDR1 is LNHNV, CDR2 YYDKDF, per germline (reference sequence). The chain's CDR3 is CATAGQGTPFSGANVLTF. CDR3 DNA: TGTGCCACCGCCGGACAGGGAACGCCCTTCTCTGGGGCCAACGTCCTGACTTTC.

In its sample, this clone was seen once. The CDR3 sequence: CASSLGRSGYDPPEAFF. CDR3 DNA: TGTGCCAGCAGCTTAGGGCGGTCGGGTTACGACCCTCCTGAAGCTTTCTTT. The chain uses TRBV11-2 and TRBJ1-1; D ambiguous. V lost 1 base and J lost 6, with 21 bases in between. The CDR3 is 17 amino acids. The V gene's germline CDR1 is SGHAT and CDR2 FQNNGV.

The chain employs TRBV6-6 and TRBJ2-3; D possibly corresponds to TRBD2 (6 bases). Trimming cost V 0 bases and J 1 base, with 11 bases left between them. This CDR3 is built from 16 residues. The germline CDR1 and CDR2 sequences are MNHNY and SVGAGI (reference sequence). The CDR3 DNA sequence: TGTGCCAGCAGTTACTCGTTCGGAGGGGGCACAGATACGCAGTATTTT. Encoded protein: CASSYSFGGGTDTQYF.

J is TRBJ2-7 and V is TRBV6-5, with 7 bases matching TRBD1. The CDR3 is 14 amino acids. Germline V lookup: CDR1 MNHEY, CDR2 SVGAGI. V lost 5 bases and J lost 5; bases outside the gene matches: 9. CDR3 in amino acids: CASSRDRVGDEQYF. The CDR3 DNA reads TGTGCCAGCAGTCGCGACAGGGTCGGCGACGAGCAGTACTTC.

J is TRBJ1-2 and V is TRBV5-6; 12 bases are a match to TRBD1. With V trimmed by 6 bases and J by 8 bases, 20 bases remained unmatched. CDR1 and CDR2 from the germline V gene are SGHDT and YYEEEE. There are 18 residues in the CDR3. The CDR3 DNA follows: TGTGCCAGCAACTCCCAATCCCCCCGGTCCGGGACAGGGGGCGGCTACACCTTC. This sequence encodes CASNSQSPRSGTGGGYTF.

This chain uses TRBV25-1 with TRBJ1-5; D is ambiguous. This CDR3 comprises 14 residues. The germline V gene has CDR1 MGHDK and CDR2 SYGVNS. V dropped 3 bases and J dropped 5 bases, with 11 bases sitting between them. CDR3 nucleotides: TGTGCCAGCAGTGACCCCGGGTGGGATCAGCCCCAGCATTTT. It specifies CASSDPGWDQPQHF. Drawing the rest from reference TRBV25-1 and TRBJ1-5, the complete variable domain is EADIYQTPRYLVIGTGKKITLECSQTMGHDKMYWYQQDPGMELHLIHYSYGVNSTEKGDLSSESTVSRIRTEHFPLTLESARPSHTSQYLCASSDPGWDQPQHFGDGTRLSIL.

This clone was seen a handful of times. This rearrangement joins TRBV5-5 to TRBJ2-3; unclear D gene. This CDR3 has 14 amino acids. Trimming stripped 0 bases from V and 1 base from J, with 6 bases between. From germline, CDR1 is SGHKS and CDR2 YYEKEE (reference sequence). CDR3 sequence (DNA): TGTGCCAGCAGCTTGGTAGTGGGCACAGATACGCAGTATTTT. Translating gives CASSLVVGTDTQYF.

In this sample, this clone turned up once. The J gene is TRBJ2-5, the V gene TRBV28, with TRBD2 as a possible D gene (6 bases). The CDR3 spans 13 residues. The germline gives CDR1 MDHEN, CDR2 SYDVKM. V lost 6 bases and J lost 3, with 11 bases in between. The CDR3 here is CASRPGTEETQYF. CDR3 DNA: TGTGCCAGCAGACCCGGGACTGAAGAGACCCAGTACTTC.